Listed below are T cell receptor beta chains from one sample, sequenced in a study of T cell repertoires in cytomegalovirus infection. TCRdb ran MiXCR on the reads and lists one entry per CDR3 protein. The repertoire holds around 430,000 distinct CDR3 sequences, with approximately 40% as singletons. Their specific antigens are unknown. The specimen comprised cultured PBMCs, sampled from culture after CMV antigen stimulation. The receptors were gathered from a human donor in good health (CMV status not recorded). Some clones in this sample may be carry-over from other donors' samples. Each CDR3 is given with its conserved first and last residue. A D gene is named only where the DNA matches it firmly. Size values are once, few and many counts, or a class for expanded clones, and some rows have none.

CDR3 length: 13
D gene: -
V gene: TRBV7-9
clone size: -
J gene: TRBJ1-4
CDR3 protein: CASSYSAGEKLFF
CDR3 DNA: TGTGCCAGCAGCTACTCGGCAGGTGAAAAACTGTTTTTT

CDR3 length: 16
D gene: -
V gene: TRBV27
clone size: -
J gene: TRBJ2-5
CDR3 protein: CASSLPPGQAQETQYF
CDR3 DNA: TGTGCCAGCAGTTTACCCCCGGGACAAGCCCAAGAGACCCAGTACTTC

CDR3 length: 13
D gene: -
V gene: TRBV7-6
clone size: -
J gene: TRBJ2-7
CDR3 protein: CASSFSYSYEQYF
CDR3 DNA: TGTGCCAGCAGCTTTAGCTATTCCTACGAGCAGTACTTC

CDR3 length: 13
D gene: -
V gene: TRBV10-3
clone size: few
J gene: TRBJ2-7
CDR3 protein: CAISDTVYYEQYF
CDR3 DNA: TGTGCCATCAGTGACACAGTCTACTACGAGCAGTACTTC

CDR3 length: 17
D gene: TRBD2
V gene: TRBV10-3
clone size: few
J gene: TRBJ2-3
CDR3 protein: CAISDGLADPIIDTQYF
CDR3 DNA: TGTGCCATCAGTGATGGACTAGCGGACCCCATTATAGATACGCAGTATTTT

CDR3 length: 14
D gene: -
V gene: TRBV6-2/TRBV6-3
clone size: -
J gene: TRBJ2-3
CDR3 protein: CASSYGTFEDTQYF
CDR3 DNA: TGTGCCAGCAGTTACGGGACCTTCGAGGATACGCAGTATTTT

CDR3 length: 18
D gene: TRBD2
V gene: TRBV4-1
clone size: -
J gene: TRBJ2-1
CDR3 protein: CASSQVGLAGGMGNEQFF
CDR3 DNA: TGCGCCAGCAGCCAAGTCGGACTAGCGGGAGGGATGGGGAATGAGCAGTTCTTC

CDR3 length: 14
D gene: -
V gene: TRBV15
clone size: few
J gene: TRBJ2-3
CDR3 protein: CATSRTSPTDTQYF
CDR3 DNA: TGTGCCACCAGCAGGACCAGCCCCACAGATACGCAGTATTTT

CDR3 length: 15
D gene: TRBD1
V gene: TRBV2
clone size: -
J gene: TRBJ2-1
CDR3 protein: CASSQSLQGSAEQFF
CDR3 DNA: TGTGCCAGCAGTCAAAGCTTACAGGGGTCGGCTGAGCAGTTCTTC

CDR3 length: 17
D gene: -
V gene: TRBV2
clone size: -
J gene: TRBJ1-2
CDR3 protein: CASSEAIRPHPNYGYTF
CDR3 DNA: TGTGCCAGCAGTGAAGCGATTCGGCCACATCCTAACTATGGCTACACCTTC

CDR3 length: 14
D gene: -
V gene: TRBV27
clone size: -
J gene: TRBJ1-4
CDR3 protein: CASSPGSAREKLFF
CDR3 DNA: TGTGCCAGCAGTCCCGGCTCGGCGCGTGAAAAACTGTTTTTT

CDR3 length: 13
D gene: -
V gene: TRBV20-1
clone size: -
J gene: TRBJ1-1
CDR3 protein: CSAFLDPGTEAFF
CDR3 DNA: TGCAGTGCTTTCCTAGACCCCGGGACAGAAGCTTTCTTT

CDR3 length: 15
D gene: -
V gene: TRBV10-3
clone size: -
J gene: TRBJ2-3
CDR3 protein: CAISEPTAGTDTQYF
CDR3 DNA: TGTGCCATCAGTGAGCCCACCGCGGGAACAGATACGCAGTATTTT

CDR3 length: 12
D gene: -
V gene: TRBV28
clone size: -
J gene: TRBJ1-5
CDR3 protein: CASSLLAQPQHF
CDR3 DNA: TGTGCCAGCAGTTTATTGGCCCAGCCCCAGCATTTT

CDR3 length: 16
D gene: -
V gene: TRBV7-2
clone size: few
J gene: TRBJ2-1
CDR3 protein: CASSLTGPNRNNEQFF
CDR3 DNA: TGTGCCAGCAGCTTAACGGGACCAAACCGAAACAATGAGCAGTTCTTC

CDR3 length: 15
D gene: -
V gene: TRBV7-6
clone size: -
J gene: TRBJ1-6
CDR3 protein: CASSLDSTYNSPLHF
CDR3 DNA: TGTGCCAGCAGCTTAGACAGTACCTATAATTCACCCCTCCACTTT

CDR3 length: 16
D gene: -
V gene: TRBV5-4
clone size: -
J gene: TRBJ2-1
CDR3 protein: CASSGRGTNLGNEQFF
CDR3 DNA: TGTGCCAGCAGCGGGCGCGGGACAAACTTGGGCAATGAGCAGTTCTTC

CDR3 length: 15
D gene: -
V gene: TRBV6-1
clone size: -
J gene: TRBJ1-1
CDR3 protein: CASSEVKVPLTEAFF
CDR3 DNA: TGTGCCAGCAGTGAAGTTAAAGTTCCACTTACTGAAGCTTTCTTT

CDR3 length: 15
D gene: -
V gene: TRBV6-1
clone size: few
J gene: TRBJ2-3
CDR3 protein: CASSPGGTNTDTQYF
CDR3 DNA: TGTGCCAGCAGTCCCGGCGGGACGAACACAGATACGCAGTATTTT

CDR3 length: 14
D gene: -
V gene: TRBV12-3/TRBV12-4
clone size: -
J gene: TRBJ1-1
CDR3 protein: CASRKYREDTEAFF
CDR3 DNA: TGTGCCAGCAGAAAGTACAGGGAGGACACTGAAGCTTTCTTT

CDR3 length: 12
D gene: -
V gene: TRBV6-1
clone size: -
J gene: TRBJ1-1
CDR3 protein: CASSAEGTEAFF
CDR3 DNA: TGTGCCAGCAGTGCGGAGGGGACTGAAGCTTTCTTT

CDR3 length: 13
D gene: -
V gene: TRBV3-1
clone size: -
J gene: TRBJ2-3
CDR3 protein: CASTKENTDTQYF
CDR3 DNA: TGTGCCAGCACCAAGGAAAACACAGATACGCAGTATTTT

CDR3 length: 14
D gene: -
V gene: TRBV6-2/TRBV6-3
clone size: -
J gene: TRBJ1-6
CDR3 protein: CASSYRRENSPLHF
CDR3 DNA: TGTGCCAGCAGTTATCGGAGAGAGAATTCACCCCTCCACTTT

CDR3 length: 19
D gene: TRBD1
V gene: TRBV11-3
clone size: few
J gene: TRBJ1-1
CDR3 protein: CASSLAMRNDRGRNTEAFF
CDR3 DNA: TGTGCCAGCAGCTTAGCCATGCGAAATGACAGGGGAAGAAACACTGAAGCTTTCTTT

CDR3 length: 16
D gene: TRBD1
V gene: TRBV6-5
clone size: -
J gene: TRBJ2-7
CDR3 protein: CASSPGTGKGPYEQYF
CDR3 DNA: TGTGCCAGCAGTCCCGGGACAGGGAAGGGCCCTTACGAGCAGTACTTC

CDR3 length: 13
D gene: -
V gene: TRBV12-3/TRBV12-4
clone size: -
J gene: TRBJ1-1
CDR3 protein: CASRGVVITEAFF
CDR3 DNA: TGTGCCAGCCGGGGGGTGGTGATTACTGAAGCTTTCTTT

CDR3 length: 13
D gene: -
V gene: TRBV27
clone size: -
J gene: TRBJ2-7
CDR3 protein: CASSSGTIDEQYF
CDR3 DNA: TGTGCCAGCAGCTCCGGGACAATCGACGAGCAGTACTTC

CDR3 length: 15
D gene: TRBD2
V gene: TRBV9
clone size: once
J gene: TRBJ2-3
CDR3 protein: CASSPHRPGLAREYF
CDR3 DNA: TGTGCCAGCAGCCCCCACAGGCCGGGACTAGCTCGGGAGTATTTT

CDR3 length: 13
D gene: -
V gene: TRBV6-1
clone size: -
J gene: TRBJ2-5
CDR3 protein: CASGIAGWGTQYF
CDR3 DNA: TGTGCCAGTGGTATAGCCGGATGGGGGACCCAGTACTTC

CDR3 length: 13
D gene: -
V gene: TRBV27
clone size: -
J gene: TRBJ1-1
CDR3 protein: CASSLFSGDLAFF
CDR3 DNA: TGTGCCAGCAGTTTATTTTCGGGAGATTTAGCTTTCTTT

CDR3 length: 14
D gene: -
V gene: TRBV7-8
clone size: few
J gene: TRBJ1-6
CDR3 protein: CASMLRARNSPLHF
CDR3 DNA: TGTGCCAGCATGTTAAGGGCACGGAATTCACCCCTCCACTTT

CDR3 length: 16
D gene: -
V gene: TRBV6-5
clone size: -
J gene: TRBJ2-1
CDR3 protein: CASSYVLGESYNEQFF
CDR3 DNA: TGTGCCAGCAGTTATGTGTTAGGGGAATCCTACAATGAGCAGTTCTTC

CDR3 length: 16
D gene: -
V gene: TRBV6-1
clone size: few
J gene: TRBJ1-1
CDR3 protein: CASTSPRGGMNTEAFF
CDR3 DNA: TGTGCCAGCACCAGCCCGAGGGGCGGGATGAACACTGAAGCTTTCTTT

CDR3 length: 12
D gene: -
V gene: TRBV28
clone size: -
J gene: TRBJ2-7
CDR3 protein: CASRLQSYEQYF
CDR3 DNA: TGTGCCAGCAGGTTACAGTCCTACGAGCAGTACTTC

CDR3 length: 13
D gene: -
V gene: TRBV12-3/TRBV12-4
clone size: -
J gene: TRBJ2-1
CDR3 protein: CASSPWNWNEQFF
CDR3 DNA: TGTGCCAGCAGTCCGTGGAATTGGAATGAGCAGTTCTTC

CDR3 length: 16
D gene: TRBD1
V gene: TRBV27
clone size: few
J gene: TRBJ2-4
CDR3 protein: CASSPRGQGIKNIQYF
CDR3 DNA: TGTGCCAGCAGTCCCCGGGGACAGGGGATCAAAAACATTCAGTACTTC